Below, 26 T cell receptor beta chains from the same sample are listed, as sequenced in a study of cytomegalovirus exposure and HLA in healthy donors. PCR was performed using 60 Vbeta and 13 Jbeta primers. Data came from immunoSEQ multiplex PCR; TCRdb stores just in-frame clones and leaves some out. The data hold 85,000 to 90,000 clones, with roughly 66% observed a single time. Sequenced material: PBMCs. These receptors were obtained from a man aged 25-45 years in good health and CMV-seronegative.

V usage is TRBV4-2 and J usage is TRBJ1-5; D gene uncertain. Germline lookup yields CDR1 LGHNA and CDR2 YNFKEQ. V lost 0 bases and J 9 bases, leaving 6 bases between the germline ends. The CDR3 length is 12 residues. CDR3 in amino acids: CASSQDGGPQHF. DNA of the CDR3: TGTGCCAGCAGCCAAGATGGCGGGCCCCAGCATTTT.

The chain links TRBV13 to TRBJ2-7; D is perhaps TRBD2 (6 bases). V gave up 5 bases and J gave up 0 bases, with 14 bases separating them. The germline gives CDR1 PRHDT, CDR2 FYEKMQ (reference sequence). CDR3 size: 15 residues. Written as DNA, the CDR3 is TGTGCCAGCAGCCCCTACCGGACTAACTCCTACGAGCAGTACTTC. Translating gives CASSPYRTNSYEQYF.

The rearrangement uses TRBV5-1 and TRBJ2-2, with 7 bases fitting TRBD1. Germline-derived CDR1 and CDR2 are SGHRS and YFSETQ. The CDR3 extends over 16 amino acids. Trimming removed 0 bases from V and 6 bases from J; junction bases left unmatched: 8. CDR3 nucleotides: TGCGCCAGCAGCTTGGTAACTAGGGGGCTATCCGGGGAGCTGTTTTTT. This translates into CASSLVTRGLSGELFF.

This clone was counted only a few times. The CDR3 bases are TGTGCCAGCAGCCCCGGGGAGACTAACTCACCCCTCCACTTT. This gives the protein CASSPGETNSPLHF. The chain is built from TRBV11-2 and TRBJ1-6, with no clear D. V lost 5 bases and J 10 bases, leaving 15 bases between the germline ends. CDR3 length: 14 residues. In germline, CDR1 is SGHAT, CDR2 FQNNGV.

The chain recombines TRBV19 with TRBJ1-1; weak D call: TRBD1 (5 bases). Germline CDR1 is LNHDA and CDR2 is SQIVND (reference sequence). Trimming took 5 bases from V and 1 from J, leaving 11 bases between them. There are 14 residues in the CDR3. The CDR3 DNA is TGTGCCAGTAGTCCCGCGGGGACGAACACTGAAGCTTTCTTT. Amino acid sequence: CASSPAGTNTEAFF. The full variable domain, completed using reference TRBV19 and TRBJ1-1, is DGGITQSPKYLFRKEGQNVTLSCEQNLNHDAMYWYRQDPGQGLRLIYYSQIVNDFQKGDIAEGYSVSREKKESFPLTVTSAQKNPTAFYLCASSPAGTNTEAFFGQGTRLTVV.

J is TRBJ2-1 and V is TRBV4-1; the D is unclear. Germline V lookup: CDR1 MGHRA, CDR2 YSYEKL. This CDR3 comprises 12 residues. Trimming took 0 bases from V and 9 from J, leaving 6 bases between them. CDR3 DNA sequence: TGCGCCAGCAGCCAAGACTTCCTTGAGCAGTTCTTC. This gives the protein CASSQDFLEQFF.

The chain has TRBV7-2 and TRBJ1-5, with D possibly being TRBD1 (5 bases). V was shortened by 1 base and J by 2 bases, with 9 bases between the two germline ends. Germline V gene lookup returns CDR1 SGHTA and CDR2 FQGNSA. The CDR3 is 15 amino acids. CDR3 sequence (DNA): TGTGCCAGCAGCTTAGACAGGCGCGGCAATCAGCCCCAGCATTTT. Its protein product is CASSLDRRGNQPQHF.

The chain links TRBV7-3 to TRBJ2-6; D perhaps matches TRBD1 (6 bases). Germline-derived CDR1 and CDR2 are SGHTA and FQGTGA. CDR3 length equals 16 residues. The V end was cut by 5 bases, the J end by 2 bases, with 13 bases between. CDR3 sequence reads: CASSIPGEAGANVLTF. The DNA for the CDR3 is TGTGCCAGCAGCATTCCAGGGGAAGCTGGGGCCAACGTCCTGACTTTC.

The J gene is TRBJ1-5, the V gene TRBV27; 9 bases line up with TRBD1. The CDR3 consists of 17 residues. The trim removed 5 bases at V and 3 bases at J, leaving 11 bases unmatched. Per germline, CDR1 MNHEY and CDR2 SMNVEV (reference sequence). The CDR3 loop is CASSRSGTGNFNQPQHF. In DNA, the CDR3 is TGTGCCAGCAGTAGGTCCGGGACAGGGAATTTCAATCAGCCCCAGCATTTT.

This clone was observed a single time. The chain links TRBV5-1 to TRBJ2-5, with a tentative D call TRBD2 (5 bases). Trimming pared 1 base from V and 4 bases from J, leaving 5 bases between. Germline-derived CDR1 and CDR2 are SGHRS and YFSETQ. The CDR3 covers 12 residues. The DNA of the CDR3 is TGCGCCAGCAGCTTGAGCGGAGAGACCCAGTACTTC. Its translation: CASSLSGETQYF.

The CDR3 region is CASSLTGGFYGYTF. In DNA form, the CDR3 reads TGTGCCAGCAGTTTGACAGGGGGCTTCTATGGCTACACCTTC. The rearrangement joins TRBV27 to TRBJ1-2, with 10 bases fitting TRBD1. The CDR3 covers 14 residues. V shed 3 bases, J shed 4 bases, and the junction held 2 bases outside the gene matches. In germline, CDR1 is MNHEY, CDR2 SMNVEV (reference sequence).

This clone was picked up a small number of times. This chain connects TRBV30 to TRBJ1-4; D not resolved. Germline V gene lookup returns CDR1 GTSNPN and CDR2 SVGIG (reference sequence). The CDR3 sequence is 11 residues long. V was shortened by 5 bases and J by 8 bases, with 9 bases between the two germline ends. The CDR3 here is CAWGRVEKLFF. CDR3 nucleotide sequence: TGTGCCTGGGGGCGGGTAGAAAAACTGTTTTTT.

This chain uses TRBV9 with TRBJ2-5; 11 bases are shared with TRBD2. Germline lookup yields CDR1 SGDLS and CDR2 YYNGEE. This CDR3 spans 15 amino acids. V was pared by 0 bases and J by 5 bases, with 3 bases of the junction left unmatched. CDR3 DNA: TGTGCCAGCAGCGTAGTAGCGGGGGGGCAGGAGACCCAGTACTTC. Protein product: CASSVVAGGQETQYF. Combining the CDR3 with reference TRBV9 and TRBJ2-5 gives the whole variable domain DSGVTQTPKHLITATGQRVTLRCSPRSGDLSVYWYQQSLDQGLQFLIQYYNGEERAKGNILERFSAQQFPDLHSELNLSSLELGDSALYFCASSVVAGGQETQYFGPGTRLLVL.

The chain combines TRBV13 with TRBJ2-3, with a weak D call TRBD2 (5 bases). The germline CDR1 and CDR2 sequences are PRHDT and FYEKMQ (reference sequence). The CDR3 totals 15 residues. V lost 5 bases and J lost 4, with 16 bases in between. The CDR3 spells CASSPETRAADTQYF. The DNA for the CDR3 is TGTGCCAGCAGCCCTGAGACCCGAGCGGCAGATACGCAGTATTTT.

This chain links TRBV7-2 with TRBJ1-2; 10 bases align to TRBD1. This CDR3 has 16 amino acids. The germline CDR1 and CDR2 sequences are SGHTA and FQGNSA. V was clipped by 0 bases and J by 7 bases; unmatched bases: 8. The CDR3 nucleotides are TGTGCCAGCAGCTTAGCGGGACAGGGGACTATAAGTGGCTACACCTTC. Translation gives CASSLAGQGTISGYTF.

In its sample, this clone was seen many times. This chain uses TRBV6-1 with TRBJ2-7; 7 positions agree with TRBD2. This CDR3 has 13 amino acids. The germline V gene has CDR1 MNHNS and CDR2 SASEGT. Losses at the gene ends were 7 bases for V and 9 bases for J; bases not matched to a gene: 12. This CDR3 is CASTAGVSRSQYF. Written as DNA, the CDR3 is TGTGCCAGCACGGCGGGGGTTTCGAGGTCGCAGTACTTC.

V usage is TRBV13 and J usage is TRBJ2-7, with 9 bases lining up with TRBD2. Per the germline V gene, CDR1 is PRHDT and CDR2 is FYEKMQ (reference sequence). The CDR3 contains 17 residues. V dropped 2 bases and J dropped 0; count of bases not matched to a gene: 8. As DNA, the CDR3 is TGTGCCAGCAGCTTAAGAAGACTAGCGGTTCTCTCCTACGAGCAGTACTTC. This encodes CASSLRRLAVLSYEQYF.

This sequence joins TRBV5-1 and TRBJ2-3; TRBD1 matches 9 bases. The CDR3 length is 14 residues. Germline CDR1 is SGHRS and CDR2 is YFSETQ. After removal of 3 bases from V and 5 bases from J, the junction contained 4 bases not matched to a gene. CDR3 region: CASSSGTGRDTQYF. The CDR3 DNA follows: TGCGCCAGCAGCTCCGGGACAGGGCGAGATACGCAGTATTTT.

The genes are TRBV7-9 and TRBJ2-1; 9 bases match TRBD2. Looked up from germline, CDR1 is SEHNR and CDR2 is FQNEAQ (reference sequence). V dropped 5 bases and J dropped 7; count of bases not matched to a gene: 15. CDR3 length equals 17 residues. CDR3: CASSLSLAGDGGNEQFF. The CDR3 DNA is TGTGCCAGCAGCCTCAGCTTAGCGGGAGACGGAGGTAATGAGCAGTTCTTC.

The V call is TRBV5-1, the J call TRBJ1-4; D uncertain. The CDR3 sequence is 16 residues long. CDR1 and CDR2 from the germline V gene are SGHRS and YFSETQ. V dropped 2 bases and J dropped 5 bases, with 16 bases sitting between them. CDR3 in DNA: TGCGCCAGCAGCTTCCTTCAATACTCACTAAATGAAAAACTGTTTTTT. It specifies CASSFLQYSLNEKLFF.

The chain links TRBV4-3 to TRBJ1-3; no firm D call. Germline assignment: CDR1 LGHNA and CDR2 YSLEER. This CDR3 is built from 16 residues. Trimming stripped 0 bases from V and 0 bases from J, with 9 bases between. The DNA for the CDR3 is TGCGCCAGCAGCCAAGAAGAGGGCCTCTCTGGAAACACCATATATTTT. Amino acids: CASSQEEGLSGNTIYF.

The rearrangement links TRBV9 to TRBJ1-1, with D hard to call. The CDR3 extends over 12 amino acids. The ends were cut back, 6 bases at V and 1 base at J, with 7 bases in the middle. Germline lookup yields CDR1 SGDLS and CDR2 YYNGEE. CDR3 protein: CASNGENTEAFF. In DNA, the CDR3 is TGTGCCAGCAACGGGGAGAACACTGAAGCTTTCTTT.

This clone was seen a handful of times. This chain joins TRBV7-9 and TRBJ1-6, with D unresolved. Germline CDR1 is SEHNR and CDR2 is FQNEAQ (reference sequence). The CDR3 has 18 residues. V lost 5 bases and J lost 0, with 17 bases in between. This CDR3 is CASSPDWQADSYNSPLHF. The DNA of the CDR3 is TGTGCCAGCAGCCCCGATTGGCAGGCCGACTCCTATAATTCACCCCTCCACTTT.

The V gene is TRBV6-6, the J gene TRBJ2-1, with 10 bases that match TRBD2. Germline V gene data show CDR1 as MNHNY and CDR2 as SVGAGI (reference sequence). V dropped 6 bases and J dropped 8; count of bases not matched to a gene: 7. This CDR3 contains 14 residues. The CDR3 loop reads CASRQLAGLDEQFF. The CDR3 region has the DNA TGTGCCAGCAGACAACTAGCGGGGTTAGATGAGCAGTTCTTC.

J is TRBJ2-5 and V is TRBV4-1, with 9 bases fitting TRBD1. CDR3 size: 16 residues. CDR1 and CDR2 from the germline V gene are MGHRA and YSYEKL. The V segment lost 1 base and the J segment 9 bases; nucleotides outside the gene matches: 12. The DNA for the CDR3 is TGCGCCAGCAGCCAAGCACAGGGGGCATACAGTGGCCCCCAGTACTTC. It encodes CASSQAQGAYSGPQYF.

V gene TRBV27 combines with J gene TRBJ2-1; D is unresolved. Germline values: CDR1 MNHEY, CDR2 SMNVEV (reference sequence). Trimming took 2 bases from V and 0 from J, leaving 17 bases between them. This CDR3 region has 18 residues. The CDR3 spells CASSLPPLVMSSYNEQFF. Written as DNA, the CDR3 is TGTGCCAGCAGTTTACCCCCTTTAGTGATGAGCTCCTACAATGAGCAGTTCTTC.